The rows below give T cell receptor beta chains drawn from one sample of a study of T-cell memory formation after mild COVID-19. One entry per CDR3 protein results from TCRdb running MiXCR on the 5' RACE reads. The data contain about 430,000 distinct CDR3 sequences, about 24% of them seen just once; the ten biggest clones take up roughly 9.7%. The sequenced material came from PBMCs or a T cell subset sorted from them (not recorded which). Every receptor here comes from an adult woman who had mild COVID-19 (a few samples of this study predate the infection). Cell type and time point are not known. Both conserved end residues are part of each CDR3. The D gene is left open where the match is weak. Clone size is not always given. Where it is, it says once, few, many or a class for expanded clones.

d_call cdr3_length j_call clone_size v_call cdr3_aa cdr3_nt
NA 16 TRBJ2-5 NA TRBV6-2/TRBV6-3 CASSTVRSVGKETQYF TGTGCCAGCAGTACCGTTCGATCGGTGGGAAAAGAGACCCAGTACTTC
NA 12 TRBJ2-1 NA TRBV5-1 CASSTSSVEQFF TGCGCCAGCAGCACCTCTAGCGTTGAGCAGTTCTTC
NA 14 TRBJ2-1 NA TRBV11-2 CASSLTPDHNEQFF TGTGCCAGCAGCTTAACCCCGGACCACAATGAGCAGTTCTTC
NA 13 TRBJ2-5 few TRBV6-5 CASSYSGRATQYF TGTGCCAGCAGTTACTCAGGCAGGGCGACCCAGTACTTC
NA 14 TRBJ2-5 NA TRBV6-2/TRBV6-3 CASREARKKETQYF TGTGCCAGCCGCGAGGCTAGGAAGAAAGAGACCCAGTACTTC
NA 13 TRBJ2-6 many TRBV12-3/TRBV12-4 CASSLSGANVLTF TGTGCCAGCAGCCTCTCTGGGGCCAACGTCCTGACTTTC
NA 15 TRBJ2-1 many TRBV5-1 CASSLAVSSYNEQFF TGTGCCAGCAGCTTAGCGGTTAGCTCCTACAATGAGCAGTTCTTC
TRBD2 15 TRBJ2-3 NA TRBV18 CASSPGLARPDTQYF TGTGCCAGCTCACCGGGACTAGCTAGGCCAGATACGCAGTATTTT
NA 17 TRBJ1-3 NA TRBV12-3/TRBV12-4 CASTSNLGRNSGNTIYF TGTGCCAGCACCTCCAACCTGGGGCGGAACTCTGGAAACACCATATATTTT
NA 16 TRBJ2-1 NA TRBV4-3 CASSQPGTVKYGEQFF TGCGCCAGCAGCCAACCCGGGACGGTTAAGTATGGTGAGCAGTTCTTC
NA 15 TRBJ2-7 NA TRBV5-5 CASSLWSGSSYEQYF TGTGCCAGCAGCTTGTGGTCGGGTAGCTCCTACGAGCAGTACTTC
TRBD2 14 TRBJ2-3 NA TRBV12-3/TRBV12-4 CASRLRESADTQYF TGTGCCAGCAGATTGCGGGAGTCGGCAGATACGCAGTATTTT
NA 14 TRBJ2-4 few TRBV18 CASSPLRAKDIQYF TGTGCCAGCTCACCATTAAGGGCCAAAGACATTCAGTACTTC
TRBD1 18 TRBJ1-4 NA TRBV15 CATSRVRGLSTTNEKLFF TGTGCCACCAGCAGAGTCAGGGGGCTATCGACAACTAATGAAAAACTGTTTTTT
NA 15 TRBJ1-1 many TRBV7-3 CASSLARGGDTEAFF TGTGCCAGCAGCTTGGCCCGGGGGGGAGACACTGAAGCTTTCTTT
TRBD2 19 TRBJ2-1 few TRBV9 CASSVGLAGGPFSYNEQFF TGTGCCAGCAGCGTAGGGCTAGCGGGAGGGCCCTTTTCCTACAATGAGCAGTTCTTC
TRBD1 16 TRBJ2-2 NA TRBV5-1 CASSIGQGASTGELFF TGCGCCAGCAGCATCGGACAGGGGGCCTCCACCGGGGAGCTGTTTTTT
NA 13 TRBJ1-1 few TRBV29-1 CSVDHDPNTEAFF TGCAGCGTTGACCACGACCCGAACACTGAAGCTTTCTTT
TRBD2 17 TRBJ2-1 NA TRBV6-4 CASSRGTSGGIYNEQFF TGTGCCAGCTCCCGAGGGACTAGCGGGGGGATCTACAATGAGCAGTTCTTC
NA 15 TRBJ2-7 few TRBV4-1 CASSQSWGGNYEQYF TGCGCCAGCAGCCAATCTTGGGGCGGAAACTACGAGCAGTACTTC
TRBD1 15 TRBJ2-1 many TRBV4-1 CASSQGPGGFNEQFF TGCGCCAGCAGCCAAGGGCCAGGGGGTTTCAATGAGCAGTTCTTC
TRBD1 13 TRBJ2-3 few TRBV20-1 CSVVQGNSDTQYF TGCAGTGTAGTACAGGGGAACTCAGATACGCAGTATTTT
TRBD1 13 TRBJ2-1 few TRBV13 CASSLGQANEQFF TGTGCCAGCAGCTTGGGACAGGCCAATGAGCAGTTCTTC
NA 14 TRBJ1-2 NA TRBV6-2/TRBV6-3 CASSAPFREDSYTF TGTGCCAGCAGTGCCCCCTTCCGAGAAGATAGCTACACCTTC
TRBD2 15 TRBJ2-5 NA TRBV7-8 CASSLGVGGQETQYF TGTGCCAGCAGCTTAGGGGTGGGAGGGCAAGAGACCCAGTACTTC
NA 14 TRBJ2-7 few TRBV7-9 CASSFVPEPYEQYF TGTGCCAGCAGCTTTGTCCCCGAGCCCTACGAGCAGTACTTC
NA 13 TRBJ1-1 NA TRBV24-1 CATSESGSTEAFF TGTGCCACCAGTGAGAGTGGCAGCACTGAAGCTTTCTTT
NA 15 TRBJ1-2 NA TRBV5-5 CASSLESSTSYGYTF TGTGCCAGCAGCTTGGAGTCCTCCACTAGCTATGGCTACACCTTC
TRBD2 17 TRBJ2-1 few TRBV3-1 CASSQRLTSGSLDEQFF TGTGCCAGCAGCCAAAGGTTGACTAGCGGGAGTTTAGATGAGCAGTTCTTC